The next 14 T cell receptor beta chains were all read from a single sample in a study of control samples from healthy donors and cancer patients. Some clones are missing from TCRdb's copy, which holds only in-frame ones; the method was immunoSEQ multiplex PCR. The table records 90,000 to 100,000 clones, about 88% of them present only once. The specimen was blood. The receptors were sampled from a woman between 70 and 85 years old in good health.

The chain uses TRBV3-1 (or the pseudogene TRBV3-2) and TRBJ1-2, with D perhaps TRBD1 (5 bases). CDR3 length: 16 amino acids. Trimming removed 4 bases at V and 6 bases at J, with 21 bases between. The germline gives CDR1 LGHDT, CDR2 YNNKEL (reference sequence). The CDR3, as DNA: TGTGCCAGCAGCCCCCGCCTCGACAGAACCTCCCATGGCTACACCTTC. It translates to CASSPRLDRTSHGYTF.

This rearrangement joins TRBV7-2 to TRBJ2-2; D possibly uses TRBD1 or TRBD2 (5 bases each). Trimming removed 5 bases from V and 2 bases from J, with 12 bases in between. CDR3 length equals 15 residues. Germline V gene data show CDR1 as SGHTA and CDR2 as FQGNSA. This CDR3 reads CASSRGTVNTGELFF. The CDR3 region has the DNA TGTGCCAGCAGCCGTGGGACGGTCAACACCGGGGAGCTGTTTTTT.

The CDR3 reads CASSYGERRPQHF. The CDR3 DNA is TGTGCCAGCAGTTACGGGGAAAGGCGGCCCCAGCATTTT. This chain joins TRBV6-2 or TRBV6-3 and TRBJ1-5; no definite D call. The V end was cut by 2 bases, the J end by 9 bases, with 11 bases between. CDR1 and CDR2 from the germline V gene are MNHEY and SVGEGT. The CDR3 is 13 amino acids.

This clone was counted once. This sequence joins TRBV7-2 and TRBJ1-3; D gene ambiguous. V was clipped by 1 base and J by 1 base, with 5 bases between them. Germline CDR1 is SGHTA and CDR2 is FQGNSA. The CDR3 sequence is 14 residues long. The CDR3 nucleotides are TGTGCCAGCAGCTTAGGGGTTTCTGGAAACACCATATATTTT. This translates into CASSLGVSGNTIYF.

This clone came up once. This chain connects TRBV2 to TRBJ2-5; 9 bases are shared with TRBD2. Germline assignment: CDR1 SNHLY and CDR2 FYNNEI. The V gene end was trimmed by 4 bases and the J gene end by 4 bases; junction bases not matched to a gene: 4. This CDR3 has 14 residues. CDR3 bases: TGTGCCAGCAGTGGCGGGGGGGCTGGAGAGACCCAGTACTTC. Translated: CASSGGGAGETQYF. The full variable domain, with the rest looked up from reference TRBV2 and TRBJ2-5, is EPEVTQTPSHQVTQMGQEVILRCVPISNHLYFYWYRQILGQKVEFLVSFYNNEISEKSEIFDDQFSVERPDGSNFTLKIRSTKLEDSAMYFCASSGGGAGETQYFGPGTRLLVL.

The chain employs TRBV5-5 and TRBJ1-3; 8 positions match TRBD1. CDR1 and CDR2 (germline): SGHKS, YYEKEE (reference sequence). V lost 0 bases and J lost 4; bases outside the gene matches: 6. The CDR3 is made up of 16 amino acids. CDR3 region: CASSLGDRFFGNTIYF. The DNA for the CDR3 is TGTGCCAGCAGCTTGGGGGACAGGTTTTTCGGAAACACCATATATTTT.

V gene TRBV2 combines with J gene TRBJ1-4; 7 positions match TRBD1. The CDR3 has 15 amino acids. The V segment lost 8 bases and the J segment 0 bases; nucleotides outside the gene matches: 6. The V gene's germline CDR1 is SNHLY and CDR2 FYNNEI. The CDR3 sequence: CASAGQLATNEKLFF. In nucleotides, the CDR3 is TGTGCCAGCGCGGGACAGCTTGCAACTAATGAAAAACTGTTTTTT.

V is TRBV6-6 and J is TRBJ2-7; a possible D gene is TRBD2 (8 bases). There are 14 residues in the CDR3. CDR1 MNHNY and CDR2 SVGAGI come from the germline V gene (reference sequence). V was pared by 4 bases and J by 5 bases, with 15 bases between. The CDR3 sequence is CASSSREGANEQYF. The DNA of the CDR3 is TGTGCCAGCAGTTCCCGGGAGGGGGCTAACGAGCAGTACTTC.

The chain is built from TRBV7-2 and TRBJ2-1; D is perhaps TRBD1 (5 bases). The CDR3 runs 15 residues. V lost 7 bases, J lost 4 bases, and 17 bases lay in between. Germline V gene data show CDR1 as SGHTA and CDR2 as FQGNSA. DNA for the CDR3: TGTGCCAGCACTAAATTCCTCACAGGTTACAATGAGCAGTTCTTC. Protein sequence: CASTKFLTGYNEQFF. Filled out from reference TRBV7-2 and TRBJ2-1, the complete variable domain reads GAGVSQSPSNKVTEKGKDVELRCDPISGHTALYWYRQSLGQGLEFLIYFQGNSAPDKSGLPSDRFSAERTGGSVSTLTIQRTQQEDSAVYLCASTKFLTGYNEQFFGPGTRLTVL.

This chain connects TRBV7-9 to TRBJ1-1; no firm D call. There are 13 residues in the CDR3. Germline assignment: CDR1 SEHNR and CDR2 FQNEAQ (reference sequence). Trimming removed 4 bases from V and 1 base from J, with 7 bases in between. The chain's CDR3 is CASSSWENTEAFF. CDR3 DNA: TGTGCCAGCAGCTCCTGGGAGAACACTGAAGCTTTCTTT.

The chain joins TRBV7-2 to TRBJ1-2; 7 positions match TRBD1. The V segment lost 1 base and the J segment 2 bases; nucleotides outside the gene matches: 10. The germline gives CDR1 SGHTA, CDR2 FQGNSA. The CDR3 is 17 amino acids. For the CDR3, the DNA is TGTGCCAGCAGCTTAGGGGCGAGGGCCAGGGGGAACTATGGCTACACCTTC. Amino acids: CASSLGARARGNYGYTF.

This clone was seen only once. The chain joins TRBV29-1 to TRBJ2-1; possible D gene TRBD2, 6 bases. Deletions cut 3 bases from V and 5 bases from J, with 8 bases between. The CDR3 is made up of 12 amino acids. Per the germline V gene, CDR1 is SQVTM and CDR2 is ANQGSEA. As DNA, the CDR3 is TGCAGCGTTGAGGGGACTCACAATGAGCAGTTCTTC. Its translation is CSVEGTHNEQFF.

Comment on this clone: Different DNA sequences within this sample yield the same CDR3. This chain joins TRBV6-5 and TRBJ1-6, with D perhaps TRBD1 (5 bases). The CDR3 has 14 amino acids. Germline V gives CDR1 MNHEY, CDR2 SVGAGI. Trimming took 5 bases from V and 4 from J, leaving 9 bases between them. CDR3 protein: CASSQTEYNSPLHF. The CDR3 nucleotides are TGTGCCAGCAGTCAGACAGAGTATAATTCACCCCTCCACTTT.

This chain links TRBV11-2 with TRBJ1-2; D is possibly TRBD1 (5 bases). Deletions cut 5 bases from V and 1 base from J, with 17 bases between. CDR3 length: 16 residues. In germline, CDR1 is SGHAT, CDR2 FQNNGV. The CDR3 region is CASSPDMRQNNYGYTF. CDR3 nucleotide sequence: TGTGCCAGCAGCCCAGATATGCGACAGAATAACTATGGCTACACCTTC.